The 12 T cell receptor beta chains reported below all come from one sample, sequenced in a study of cytomegalovirus exposure and HLA in healthy donors. In the PCR, 60 Vbeta and 13 Jbeta primers were used. Clones were sequenced by immunoSEQ multiplex PCR, and TCRdb holds only the in-frame ones, with some missing. Among fewer than 150,000 clones listed, around 76% were seen once. Material: PBMCs. The receptors stem from a man aged 55 to 70 in good health and CMV-seropositive.

The rearrangement joins TRBV28 to TRBJ2-7; no reliable D call. There are 12 residues in the CDR3. Germline V lookup: CDR1 MDHEN, CDR2 SYDVKM. V dropped 8 bases and J dropped 4 bases, with 12 bases sitting between them. Here the CDR3 DNA reads TGTGCCAGCGTAGCAGTAGGTTACGAGCAGTACTTC. Its protein product is CASVAVGYEQYF.

The rearrangement links TRBV9 to TRBJ2-2, with D perhaps TRBD1 (6 bases). CDR3 length: 16 residues. The germline CDR1 and CDR2 sequences are SGDLS and YYNGEE. Deletions cut 3 bases from V and 4 bases from J, with 16 bases between. As DNA, the CDR3 is TGTGCCAGCAGCGCGTGGACAGCCCCAGGCACCGGGGAGCTGTTTTTT. It specifies CASSAWTAPGTGELFF.

The rearrangement links TRBV7-2 to TRBJ1-3; D is possibly TRBD1 (5 bases). V lost 1 base and J 2 bases, leaving 9 bases between the germline ends. CDR1 is SGHTA and CDR2 is FQGNSA in the germline V gene. The CDR3 totals 15 residues. The CDR3 loop is CASSLVPGPGNTIYF. CDR3 DNA sequence: TGTGCCAGCAGCTTAGTACCAGGGCCTGGAAACACCATATATTTT.

The V and J genes are TRBV30 and TRBJ1-2; 7 bases map to TRBD1. V lost 2 bases, J lost 3 bases, and 9 bases stayed unmatched. Germline V CDR1 and CDR2: GTSNPN, SVGIG (reference sequence). The CDR3 is made up of 15 amino acids. CDR3 bases: TGTGCCTGGAGTCGGCCGGGACAGCGAGACTATGGCTACACCTTC. As protein: CAWSRPGQRDYGYTF.

This clone was counted between two and nine times. The chain is built from TRBV29-1 and TRBJ1-2; TRBD1 agrees at 7 bases. The germline V gene has CDR1 SQVTM and CDR2 ANQGSEA. V was clipped by 7 bases and J by 4 bases; unmatched bases: 9. The CDR3 contains 13 residues. The CDR3 DNA reads as TGCAGCGCCCTAATACAGGGGAGCTATGGCTACACCTTC. Protein: CSALIQGSYGYTF.

V usage is TRBV29-1 and J usage is TRBJ1-1, with TRBD1 matching over 7 bases. The CDR3 runs to 12 residues. V lost 7 bases and J lost 1; bases outside the gene matches: 3. The germline gives CDR1 SQVTM, CDR2 ANQGSEA. CDR3 in amino acids: CSGRQGNTEAFF. In DNA form, the CDR3 reads TGCAGCGGAAGACAGGGGAACACTGAAGCTTTCTTT. Full variable domain (outside the CDR3, taken from reference TRBV29-1 and TRBJ1-1): SAVISQKPSRDICQRGTSLTIQCQVDSQVTMMFWYRQQPGQSLTLIATANQGSEATYESGFVIDKFPISRPNLTFSTLTVSNMSPEDSSIYLCSGRQGNTEAFFGQGTRLTVV.

The chain carries TRBV29-1 and TRBJ2-2; 13 bases map to TRBD2. Germline V gene data show CDR1 as SQVTM and CDR2 as ANQGSEA. The length of the CDR3 is 15 residues. J lost 5 bases, V lost 6 bases, and 6 bases had no gene match. The CDR3 coding sequence is TGCAGCGTGACCGGACTAGCGGGAGTAACCGGGGAGCTGTTTTTT. Translation gives CSVTGLAGVTGELFF.

The chain employs TRBV19 and TRBJ2-5; the match to TRBD1 covers 8 bases. Gene TRBJ2-7 matches the end of the DNA better, so the J call may be wrong. Per the germline V gene, CDR1 is LNHDA and CDR2 is SQIVND (reference sequence). CDR3 length equals 13 residues. The CDR3 is CASGQGVVYEQYF. The CDR3 nucleotides read TGTGCCAGTGGACAGGGCGTTGTCTACGAGCAGTACTTC.

The chain links TRBV7-9 to TRBJ2-7; D perhaps matches TRBD2 (5 bases). The CDR3 spans 12 residues. Per germline, CDR1 SEHNR and CDR2 FQNEAQ (reference sequence). Trimming stripped 5 bases from V and 6 bases from J, with 11 bases between. DNA of the CDR3: TGTGCCAGCAGCGCGGGCCTGGGCGAGCAGTACTTC. It is translated as CASSAGLGEQYF.

The chain carries TRBV30 and TRBJ1-1, with TRBD1 matching 7 bases. Germline CDR1 GTSNPN, CDR2 SVGIG (reference sequence). The CDR3 loop spans 11 amino acids. The V and J ends lost 3 bases and 10 bases, in that order; junction bases with no gene match: 5. The CDR3 region has the DNA TGTGCCTGGAGCCTCCACAGGGGAGCTTTCTTT. The encoded protein is CAWSLHRGAFF.

This chain links TRBV18 with TRBJ1-2, with D possibly being TRBD1 (6 bases). The CDR3 covers 14 residues. The ends were cut back, 0 bases at V and 6 bases at J, with 11 bases in the middle. Germline CDR1 KGHSH, CDR2 LQKENI. The CDR3, as DNA: TGTGCCAGCTCACCACCGGTGGGGGCGGATGGCTACACCTTC. It is translated as CASSPPVGADGYTF.

The chain employs TRBV5-1 and TRBJ2-5; 10 bases match TRBD1. Per germline, CDR1 SGHRS and CDR2 YFSETQ. The CDR3 spans 16 residues. With 0 bases clipped from V and 4 bases from J, the junction kept 6 bases outside the gene matches. The chain's CDR3 is CASSLGDRGPGETQYF. Here the CDR3 DNA reads TGCGCCAGCAGCTTGGGAGACAGGGGGCCGGGAGAGACCCAGTACTTC.